Detailed here is one TCR beta chain. Its antigen remains unidentified. TCRdb passed the reads through MiXCR, listing each CDR3 protein once. In the table there are 200,000 or so distinct CDR3 sequences, 35% to 45% of which are singletons. These data belong to a study of T cell repertoires in cytomegalovirus infection. Overall study: The study used recently identified HLA-C-restricted and well-studied HLA-B-restricted CMV epitopes. Indications of both CMV infection and matching HLA type were provided by public TCR beta signatures.

Findings and limits, study-wide: HLA-C-restricted CMV clonotypes gave the most frequent clonotype in two of eight donors.

This material consisted of CD8+ T cells from cultured PBMCs, taken from culture after CMV antigen stimulation. This clonotype originated in a human donor in good health (CMV status not recorded). Some clones in this sample may be carry-over from other donors' samples.

The CDR3 sequence is CATSREKQAAQDEQYF. The CDR3 region has the DNA TGTGCCACCAGCAGAGAGAAACAGGCCGCGCAAGACGAGCAGTACTTC. The gene calls are TRBV15 and TRBJ2-7; the D gene is possibly TRBD1 (5 bases). Trimming left V 0 bases short and J 5 bases short, with 17 bases between. This CDR3 is 16 amino acids long. Per the germline V gene, CDR1 is LNHNV and CDR2 is YYDKDF (reference sequence).